This T cell receptor beta chain is from a study of early T cells in non-severe SARS-CoV-2 infection. Study details: Chains were unpaired, as sequencing was done on bulk RNA from unsorted whole blood.

Study results and limitations: VDJdb-based annotation leaned toward anti-spike CD8 responses and missed private and CD4 specificities.

Trimming took 5 bases from V and 5 from J; bases not matched to a gene: 10. Looked up from germline, CDR1 is SSHAT and CDR2 is FNYEAQ (reference sequence). The CDR3 length is 16 residues. Unique molecular identifiers tagged individual cDNA molecules. Via MiXCR, TCRdb re-called the 5' RACE reads, giving one row per CDR3 protein. The sample shows under 30,000 distinct CDR3 sequences, over 3.5% of them seen only once. This clonotype was seen at least ten times. What it recognizes is unknown. The TCR sequence derives from an adult who was a healthcare worker with PCR-confirmed SARS-CoV-2 infection or an uninfected control (not recorded which). V is TRBV7-7 and J is TRBJ2-3; 10 nucleotides match TRBD2. The specimen sequenced was whole blood. The CDR3 loop is CASSPISGGSGDTQYF. The CDR3 coding sequence is TGTGCCAGCAGCCCAATTAGCGGGGGGTCGGGAGATACGCAGTATTTT.